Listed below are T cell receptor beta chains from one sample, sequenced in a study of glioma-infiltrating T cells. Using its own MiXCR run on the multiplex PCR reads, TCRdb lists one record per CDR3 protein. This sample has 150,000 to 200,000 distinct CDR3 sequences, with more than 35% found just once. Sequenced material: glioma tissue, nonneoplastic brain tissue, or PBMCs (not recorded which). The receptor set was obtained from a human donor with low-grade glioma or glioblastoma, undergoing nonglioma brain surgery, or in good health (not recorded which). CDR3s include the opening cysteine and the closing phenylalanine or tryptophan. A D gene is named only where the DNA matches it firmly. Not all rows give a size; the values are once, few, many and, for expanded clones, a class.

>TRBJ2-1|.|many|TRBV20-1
CSATGSNNEQFF
TGCAGTGCCACAGGGTCGAACAATGAGCAGTTCTTC
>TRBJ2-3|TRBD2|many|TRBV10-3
CAISENEGGRAGTQYF
TGTGCCATCAGTGAGAATGAAGGAGGGAGGGCCGGCACGCAGTATTTT
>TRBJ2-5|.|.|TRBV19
CASSIEVGVETQYF
TGTGCCAGTAGTATTGAAGTCGGGGTGGAGACCCAGTACTTC
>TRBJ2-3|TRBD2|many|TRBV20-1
CSLSEREAIDTQYF
TGCAGCTTGTCGGAGCGGGAGGCCATAGATACGCAGTATTTT
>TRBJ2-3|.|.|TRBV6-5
CASSYTHTQYF
TGTGCCAGCAGTTACACACATACGCAGTATTTT
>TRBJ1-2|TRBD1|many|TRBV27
CASSSTGANYGYTF
TGTGCCAGCAGTTCGACAGGGGCTAACTATGGCTACACCTTC
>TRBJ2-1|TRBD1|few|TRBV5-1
CASSLQGASSYNEQFF
TGCGCCAGCAGCTTACAGGGGGCATCATCCTACAATGAGCAGTTCTTC
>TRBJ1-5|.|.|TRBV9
CASSVGGSSNQPQHF
TGTGCCAGCAGCGTAGGCGGGAGCAGCAATCAGCCCCAGCATTTT
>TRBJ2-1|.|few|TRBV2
CARSQARGTNEQFF
TGTGCCAGGAGTCAGGCCAGGGGTACTAATGAGCAGTTCTTC
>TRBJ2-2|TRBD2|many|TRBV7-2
CASSGANTGELFF
TGTGCCTCGAGCGGGGCGAACACCGGGGAGCTGTTTTTT
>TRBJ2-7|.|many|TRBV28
CASTQTGSSYEQYF
TGTGCCAGCACCCAGACCGGATCCTCCTACGAGCAGTACTTC
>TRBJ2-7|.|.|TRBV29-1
CSVSKASSYEQYF
TGCAGCGTTTCGAAGGCCAGCTCCTACGAGCAGTACTTC
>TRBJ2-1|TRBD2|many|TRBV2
CASSLTSGNYNEQFF
TGTGCCAGCAGTCTGACTAGCGGGAATTACAATGAGCAGTTCTTC
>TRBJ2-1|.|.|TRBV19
CASRGLGNEQFF
TGTGCCAGTAGGGGGCTCGGTAATGAGCAGTTCTTC
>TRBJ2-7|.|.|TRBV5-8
CASSFLHEQYF
TGTGCCAGCAGCTTTCTACACGAGCAGTACTTC
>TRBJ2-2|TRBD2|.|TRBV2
CASSRATSHGGELFF
TGTGCCAGCTCGAGAGCGACTAGCCATGGCGGGGAGCTGTTTTTT
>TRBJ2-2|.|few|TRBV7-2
CASSFARNTGELFF
TGTGCCAGCAGCTTTGCAAGGAACACCGGGGAGCTGTTTTTT
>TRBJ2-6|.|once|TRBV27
CASSSKSGASVLTF
TGTGCCAGCAGTTCCAAGTCTGGGGCCAGCGTCCTGACTTTC
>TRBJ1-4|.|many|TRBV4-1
CASSQDMDEKLFF
TGCGCCAGCAGCCAAGATATGGACGAAAAACTGTTTTTT
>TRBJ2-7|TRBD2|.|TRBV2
CASRWTSVYQQYF
TGTGCCAGCAGGTGGACTAGCGTCTACCAGCAGTACTTC
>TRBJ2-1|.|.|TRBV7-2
CASSSSNVGEQFF
TGTGCCAGCAGCTCCTCTAACGTCGGAGAGCAGTTCTTC
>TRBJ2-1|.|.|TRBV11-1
CASSQVPAGGRNEKFF
TGTGCCAGCAGCCAAGTTCCTGCAGGAGGGAGAAATGAGAAGTTCTTC
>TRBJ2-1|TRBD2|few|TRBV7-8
CASSFTSGRREQFF
TGTGCCAGCAGCTTCACTAGCGGGAGGAGAGAGCAGTTCTTC
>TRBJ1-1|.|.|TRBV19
CASSLREGHTKAFF
TGTGCCAGTAGTCTCCGGGAAGGACACACTAAAGCTTTCTTT
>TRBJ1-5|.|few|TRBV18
CASSPRGRDFSNEPQHF
TGTGCCAGCTCACCCCGGGGGAGGGACTTTAGCAATGAGCCCCAGCATTTT
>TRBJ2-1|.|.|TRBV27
CASSTTSVGNEQFF
TGTGCCAGCAGTACGACTAGTGTAGGGAATGAGCAGTTCTTC
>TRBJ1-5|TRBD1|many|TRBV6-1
CASSWAPDRGVNTVQPQHF
TGTGCCAGCAGTTGGGCCCCCGACAGGGGAGTTAATACGGTTCAGCCCCAGCATTTT
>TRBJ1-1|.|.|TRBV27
CASSLAGGTGGAFF
TGTGCCAGCAGTTTAGCGGGGGGCACAGGTGGAGCTTTCTTT
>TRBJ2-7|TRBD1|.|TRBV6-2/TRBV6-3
CARATGSPLEQYF
TGTGCCAGGGCGACAGGGTCCCCCCTCGAGCAGTACTTC
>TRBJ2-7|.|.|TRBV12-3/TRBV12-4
CASSLSYVAYEQYF
TGTGCCAGCAGTTTGTCCTACGTGGCCTACGAGCAGTACTTC
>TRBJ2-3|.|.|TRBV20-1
CSVPGFGRTDKQYF
TGCAGTGTTCCGGGCTTTGGCAGGACAGATAAGCAGTATTTT
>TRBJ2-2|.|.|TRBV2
CASSLKPGGTGELFF
TGTGCCAGCAGTCTTAAACCCGGGGGCACCGGGGAGCTGTTTTTT
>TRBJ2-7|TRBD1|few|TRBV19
CASSTQGAVEQYF
TGTGCCAGTAGTACCCAGGGGGCGGTCGAGCAGTACTTC
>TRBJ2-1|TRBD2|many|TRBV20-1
CSARSPGLAGVDNEQFF
TGCAGTGCTAGATCCCCGGGACTAGCGGGAGTCGACAATGAGCAGTTCTTC
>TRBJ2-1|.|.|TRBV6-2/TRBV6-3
CASSRTGDTQFF
TGTGCCAGCAGCCGGACCGGTGATACGCAGTTCTTC
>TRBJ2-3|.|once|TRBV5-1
CASSFHTEDTQYF
TGCGCCAGCAGCTTCCATACTGAGGATACGCAGTATTTT
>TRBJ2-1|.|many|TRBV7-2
CASSLFGYNEQFF
TGTGCCAGCAGCTTATTTGGGTACAATGAGCAGTTCTTC
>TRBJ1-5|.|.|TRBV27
CPISAGSFNQPQHF
TGTCCCATCAGTGCCGGGTCCTTCAATCAGCCCCAGCATTTT
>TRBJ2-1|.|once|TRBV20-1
CSASSGAGSYEQFF
TGCAGTGCTAGTTCTGGGGCAGGGAGCTACGAGCAGTTCTTC
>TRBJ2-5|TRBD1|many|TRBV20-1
CSASLPSGTGEETQYF
TGCAGTGCTAGCCTGCCTTCCGGGACAGGGGAGGAGACCCAGTACTTC